This T cell receptor beta chain is from a study of technical replicates of blood from four donors. Losses at the gene ends were 5 bases for V and 6 bases for J; bases not matched to a gene: 7. The V gene's germline CDR1 is SGHNT and CDR2 YENEEA. The CDR3 is 15 amino acids. Only in-frame clones appear in the TCRdb table, and some are missing; sequencing was by immunoSEQ multiplex PCR. Here the sample spans tens of thousands of clones, around nine tenths being singletons. The TCR originated in a human donor in good health. Material: T cells isolated from PBMCs. The rearrangement uses TRBV11-3 and TRBJ2-1, with 10 bases that match TRBD1. CDR3 protein: CASSQNRDRGNEQFF. The CDR3, as DNA: TGTGCCAGCAGCCAGAACCGGGACAGGGGCAATGAGCAGTTCTTC.